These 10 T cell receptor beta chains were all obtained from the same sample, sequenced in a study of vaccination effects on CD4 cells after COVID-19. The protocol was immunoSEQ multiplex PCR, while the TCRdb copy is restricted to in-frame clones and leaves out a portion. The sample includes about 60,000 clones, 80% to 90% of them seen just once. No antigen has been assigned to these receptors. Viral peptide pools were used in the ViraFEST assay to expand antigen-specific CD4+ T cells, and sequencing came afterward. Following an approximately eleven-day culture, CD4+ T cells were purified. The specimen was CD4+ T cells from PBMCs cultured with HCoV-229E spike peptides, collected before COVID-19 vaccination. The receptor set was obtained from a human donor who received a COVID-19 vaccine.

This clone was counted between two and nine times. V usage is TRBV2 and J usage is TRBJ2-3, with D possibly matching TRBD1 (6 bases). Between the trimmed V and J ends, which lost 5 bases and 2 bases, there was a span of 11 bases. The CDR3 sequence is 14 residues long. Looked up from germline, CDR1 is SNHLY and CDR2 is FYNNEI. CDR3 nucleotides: TGTGCCAGCAGTTCCAGGGGATTCACAGATACGCAGTATTTT. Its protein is CASSSRGFTDTQYF.

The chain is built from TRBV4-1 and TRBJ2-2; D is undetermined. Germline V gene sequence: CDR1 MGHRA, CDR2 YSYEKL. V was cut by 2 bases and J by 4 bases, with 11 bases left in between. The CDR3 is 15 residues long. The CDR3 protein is CASSQPLVGTGELFF. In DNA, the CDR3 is TGCGCCAGCAGCCAACCCCTAGTCGGCACCGGGGAGCTGTTTTTT.

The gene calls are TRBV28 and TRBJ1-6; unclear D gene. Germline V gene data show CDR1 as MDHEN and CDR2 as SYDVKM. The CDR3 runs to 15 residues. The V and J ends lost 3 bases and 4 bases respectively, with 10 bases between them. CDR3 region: CASSFHGVYNSPLHF. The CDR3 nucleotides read TGTGCCAGCAGTTTTCACGGCGTTTATAATTCACCCCTCCACTTT. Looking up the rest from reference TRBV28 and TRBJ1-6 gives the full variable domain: DVKVTQSSRYLVKRTGEKVFLECVQDMDHENMFWYRQDPGLGLRLIYFSYDVKMKEKGDIPEGYSVSREKKERFSLILESASTNQTSMYLCASSFHGVYNSPLHFGNGTRLTVT.

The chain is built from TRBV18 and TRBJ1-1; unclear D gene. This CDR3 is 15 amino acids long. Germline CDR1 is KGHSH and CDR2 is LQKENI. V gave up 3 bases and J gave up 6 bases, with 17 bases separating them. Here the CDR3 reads CASSPQTGFFSEAFF. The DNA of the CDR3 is TGTGCCAGCTCACCGCAGACGGGGTTCTTTTCTGAAGCTTTCTTT.

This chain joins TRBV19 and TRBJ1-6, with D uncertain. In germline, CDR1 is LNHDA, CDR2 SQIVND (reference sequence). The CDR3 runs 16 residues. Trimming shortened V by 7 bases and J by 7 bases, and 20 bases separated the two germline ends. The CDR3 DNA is TGTGCCAGTACCCAAAGCTCATCCCCACGGAATTCACCCCTCCACTTT. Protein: CASTQSSSPRNSPLHF.

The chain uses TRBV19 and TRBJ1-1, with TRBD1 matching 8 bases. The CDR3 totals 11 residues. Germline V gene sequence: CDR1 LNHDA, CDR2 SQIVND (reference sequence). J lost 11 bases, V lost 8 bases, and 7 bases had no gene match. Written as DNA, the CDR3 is TGTGCCAGTCAGGGGGCTTGGGGTGCTTTCTTT. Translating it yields CASQGAWGAFF.

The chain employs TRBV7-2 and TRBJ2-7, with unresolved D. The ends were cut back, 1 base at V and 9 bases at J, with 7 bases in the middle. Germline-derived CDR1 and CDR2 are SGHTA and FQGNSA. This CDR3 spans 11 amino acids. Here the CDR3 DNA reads TGTGCCAGCAGCTTAGGAGACTGGCAGTACGTC. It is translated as CASSLGDWQYV.

CDR3 sequence reads: CASSPAGNQETQYF. The CDR3 coding sequence is TGTGCCAGCAGTCCTGCCGGGAACCAAGAGACCCAGTACTTC. The chain carries TRBV5-4 and TRBJ2-5; tentatively, D is TRBD2 (5 bases). The CDR3 extends over 14 amino acids. CDR1 is SGHNT, CDR2 YYREEE, per germline (reference sequence). Trimming stripped 5 bases from V and 0 bases from J, with 11 bases between.

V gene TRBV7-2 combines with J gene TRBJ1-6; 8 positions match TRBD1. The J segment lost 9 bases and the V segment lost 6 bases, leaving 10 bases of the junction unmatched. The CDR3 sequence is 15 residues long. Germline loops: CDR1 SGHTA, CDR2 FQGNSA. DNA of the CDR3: TGTGCCAGCAGACGCGGTGGACAGGGATTTTCACCCCTCCACTTT. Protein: CASRRGGQGFSPLHF.

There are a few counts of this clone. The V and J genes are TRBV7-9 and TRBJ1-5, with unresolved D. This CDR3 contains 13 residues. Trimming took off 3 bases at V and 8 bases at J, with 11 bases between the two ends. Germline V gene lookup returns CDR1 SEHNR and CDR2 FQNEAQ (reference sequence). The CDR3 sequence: CASSFGRVEPQHF. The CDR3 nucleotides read TGTGCCAGCAGCTTCGGGAGGGTTGAGCCCCAGCATTTT. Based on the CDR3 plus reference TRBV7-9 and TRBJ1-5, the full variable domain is DTGVSQNPRHKITKRGQNVTFRCDPISEHNRLYWYRQTLGQGPEFLTYFQNEAQLEKSRLLSDRFSAERPKGSFSTLEIQRTEQGDSAMYLCASSFGRVEPQHFGDGTRLSIL.